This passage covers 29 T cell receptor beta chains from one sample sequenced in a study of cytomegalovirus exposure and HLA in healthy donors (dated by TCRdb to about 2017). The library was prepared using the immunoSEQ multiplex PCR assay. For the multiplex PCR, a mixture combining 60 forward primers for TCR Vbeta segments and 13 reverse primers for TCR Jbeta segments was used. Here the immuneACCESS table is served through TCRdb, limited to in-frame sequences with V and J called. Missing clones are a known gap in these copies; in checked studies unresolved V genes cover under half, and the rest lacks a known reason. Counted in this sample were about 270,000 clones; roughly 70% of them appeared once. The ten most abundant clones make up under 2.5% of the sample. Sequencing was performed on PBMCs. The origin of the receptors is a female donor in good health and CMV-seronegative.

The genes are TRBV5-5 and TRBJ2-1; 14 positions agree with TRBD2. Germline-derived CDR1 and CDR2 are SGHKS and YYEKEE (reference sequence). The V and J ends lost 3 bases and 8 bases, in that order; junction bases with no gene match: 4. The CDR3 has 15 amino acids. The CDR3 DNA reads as TGTGCCAGCAGCTCGACTAGCGGGAGGGCACATGAGCAGTTCTTC. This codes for CASSSTSGRAHEQFF.

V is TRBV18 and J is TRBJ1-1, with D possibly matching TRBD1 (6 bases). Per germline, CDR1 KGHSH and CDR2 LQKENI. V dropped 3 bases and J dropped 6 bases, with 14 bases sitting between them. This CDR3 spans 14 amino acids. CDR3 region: CASSPLGGGAEAFF. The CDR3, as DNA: TGTGCCAGCTCACCGCTAGGGGGAGGGGCTGAAGCTTTCTTT. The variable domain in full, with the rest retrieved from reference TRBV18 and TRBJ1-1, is NAGVMQNPRHLVRRRGQEARLRCSPMKGHSHVYWYRQLPEEGLKFMVYLQKENIIDESGMPKERFSAEFPKEGPSILRIQQVVRGDSAAYFCASSPLGGGAEAFFGQGTRLTVV.

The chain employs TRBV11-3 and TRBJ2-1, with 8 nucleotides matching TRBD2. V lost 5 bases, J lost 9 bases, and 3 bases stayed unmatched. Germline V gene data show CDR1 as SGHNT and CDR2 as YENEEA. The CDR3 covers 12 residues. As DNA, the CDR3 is TGTGCCAGCAGCACAAGCGGGAGTGAGCAGTTCTTC. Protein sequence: CASSTSGSEQFF.

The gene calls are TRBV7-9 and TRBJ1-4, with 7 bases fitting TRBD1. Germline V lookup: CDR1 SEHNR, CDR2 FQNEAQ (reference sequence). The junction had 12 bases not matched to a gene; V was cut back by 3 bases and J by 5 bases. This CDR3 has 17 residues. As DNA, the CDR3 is TGTGCCAGCAGCTTGGGACAGACCCTCGGGGGAAATGAAAAACTGTTTTTT. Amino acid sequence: CASSLGQTLGGNEKLFF. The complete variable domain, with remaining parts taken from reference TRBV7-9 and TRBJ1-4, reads DTGVSQNPRHKITKRGQNVTFRCDPISEHNRLYWYRQTLGQGPEFLTYFQNEAQLEKSRLLSDRFSAERPKGSFSTLEIQRTEQGDSAMYLCASSLGQTLGGNEKLFFGSGTQLSVL.

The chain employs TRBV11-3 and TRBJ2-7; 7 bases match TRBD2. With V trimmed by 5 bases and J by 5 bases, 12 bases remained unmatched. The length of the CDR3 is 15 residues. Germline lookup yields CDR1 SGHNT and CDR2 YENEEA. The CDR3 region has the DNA TGTGCCAGCAGCCTCGGGACTGGCGGGAGAAACGAGCAGTACTTC. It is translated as CASSLGTGGRNEQYF.

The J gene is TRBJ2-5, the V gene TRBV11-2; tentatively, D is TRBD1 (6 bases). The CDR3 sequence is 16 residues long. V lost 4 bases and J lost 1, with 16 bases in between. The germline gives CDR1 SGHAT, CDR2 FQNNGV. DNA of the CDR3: TGTGCCAGCAGCTATATCTCGACAGGCACCCAAGAGACCCAGTACTTC. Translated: CASSYISTGTQETQYF.

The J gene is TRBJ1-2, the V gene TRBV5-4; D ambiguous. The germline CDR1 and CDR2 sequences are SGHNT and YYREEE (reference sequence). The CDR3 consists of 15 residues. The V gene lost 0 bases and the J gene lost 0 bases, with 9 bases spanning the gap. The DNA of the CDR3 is TGTGCCAGCAGCTTGGACGGCAGGACTAACTATGGCTACACCTTC. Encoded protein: CASSLDGRTNYGYTF.

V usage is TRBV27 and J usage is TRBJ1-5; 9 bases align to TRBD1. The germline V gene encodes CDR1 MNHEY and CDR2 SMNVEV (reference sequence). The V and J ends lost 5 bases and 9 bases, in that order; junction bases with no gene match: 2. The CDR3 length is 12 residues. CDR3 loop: CASSPTGGPQHF. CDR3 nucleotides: TGTGCCAGCAGTCCGACAGGGGGGCCCCAGCATTTT.

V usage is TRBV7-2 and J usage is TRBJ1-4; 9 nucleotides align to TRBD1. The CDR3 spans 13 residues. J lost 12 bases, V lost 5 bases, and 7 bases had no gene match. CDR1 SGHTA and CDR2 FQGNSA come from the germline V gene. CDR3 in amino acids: CASSLDRGYELFF. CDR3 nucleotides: TGTGCCAGCAGCCTGGACAGGGGATACGAACTGTTTTTT.

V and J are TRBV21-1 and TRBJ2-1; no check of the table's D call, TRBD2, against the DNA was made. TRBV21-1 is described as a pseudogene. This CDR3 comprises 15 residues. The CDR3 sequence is CASSMSGGPYNEQFF. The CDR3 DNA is TGTGCCAGCAGCATGAGCGGGGGGCCTTACAATGAGCAGTTCTTC.

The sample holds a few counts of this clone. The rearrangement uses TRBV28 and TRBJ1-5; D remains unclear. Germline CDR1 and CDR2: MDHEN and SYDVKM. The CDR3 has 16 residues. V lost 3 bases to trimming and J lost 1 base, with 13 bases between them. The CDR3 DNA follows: TGTGCCAGCAGTTTCGGTTCGTCGTCCAGCAATCAGCCCCAGCATTTT. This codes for CASSFGSSSSNQPQHF.

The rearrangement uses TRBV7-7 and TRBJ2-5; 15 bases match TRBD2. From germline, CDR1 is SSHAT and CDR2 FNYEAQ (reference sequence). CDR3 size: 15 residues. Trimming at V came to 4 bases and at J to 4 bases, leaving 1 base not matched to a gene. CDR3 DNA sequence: TGTGCCAGCAGCTCGGGACTAGCGGGAGGAGAGACCCAGTACTTC. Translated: CASSSGLAGGETQYF.

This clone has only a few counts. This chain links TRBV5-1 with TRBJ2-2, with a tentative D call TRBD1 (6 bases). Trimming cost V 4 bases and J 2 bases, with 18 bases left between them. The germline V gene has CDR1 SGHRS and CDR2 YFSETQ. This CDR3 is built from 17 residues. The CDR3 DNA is TGCGCCAGCAGCACGCAGGGGATCCTTCGAAACACCGGGGAGCTGTTTTTT. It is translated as CASSTQGILRNTGELFF.

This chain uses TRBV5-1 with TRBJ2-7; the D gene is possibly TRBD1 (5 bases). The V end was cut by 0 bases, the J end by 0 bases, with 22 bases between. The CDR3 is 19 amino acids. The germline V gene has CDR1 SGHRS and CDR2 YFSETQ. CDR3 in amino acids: CASSLVAKSTGSISYEQYF. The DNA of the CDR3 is TGCGCCAGCAGCTTGGTGGCTAAATCAACAGGATCAATCTCCTACGAGCAGTACTTC.

The CDR3 sequence: CASSLLAGGPDEQFF. As DNA, the CDR3 is TGTGCCAGCAGTTTATTAGCGGGAGGGCCTGATGAGCAGTTCTTC. The chain links TRBV28 to TRBJ2-1, with TRBD2 identical over 11 bases. The germline gives CDR1 MDHEN, CDR2 SYDVKM. This CDR3 is built from 15 residues. The junction had 4 bases not matched to a gene; V was cut back by 1 base and J by 8 bases. Drawing the rest from reference TRBV28 and TRBJ2-1, the complete variable domain is DVKVTQSSRYLVKRTGEKVFLECVQDMDHENMFWYRQDPGLGLRLIYFSYDVKMKEKGDIPEGYSVSREKKERFSLILESASTNQTSMYLCASSLLAGGPDEQFFGPGTRLTVL.

CDR3 DNA: TGTGCCAGCAGTTTTAACCCGGGACAGGGGGCGATTGGTACGCAGTATTTT. Protein product: CASSFNPGQGAIGTQYF. The chain joins TRBV28 to TRBJ2-3; 12 nucleotides match TRBD1. The V segment lost 3 bases and the J segment 8 bases; nucleotides outside the gene matches: 12. This CDR3 is built from 17 residues. CDR1 MDHEN and CDR2 SYDVKM come from the germline V gene.

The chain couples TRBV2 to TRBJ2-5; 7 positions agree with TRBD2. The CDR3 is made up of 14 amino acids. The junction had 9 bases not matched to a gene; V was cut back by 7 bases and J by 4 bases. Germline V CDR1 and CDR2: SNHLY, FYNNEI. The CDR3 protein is CASTEGGLRETQYF. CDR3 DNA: TGTGCCAGCACCGAGGGAGGGTTACGAGAGACCCAGTACTTC. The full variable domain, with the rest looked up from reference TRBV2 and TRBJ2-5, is EPEVTQTPSHQVTQMGQEVILRCVPISNHLYFYWYRQILGQKVEFLVSFYNNEISEKSEIFDDQFSVERPDGSNFTLKIRSTKLEDSAMYFCASTEGGLRETQYFGPGTRLLVL.

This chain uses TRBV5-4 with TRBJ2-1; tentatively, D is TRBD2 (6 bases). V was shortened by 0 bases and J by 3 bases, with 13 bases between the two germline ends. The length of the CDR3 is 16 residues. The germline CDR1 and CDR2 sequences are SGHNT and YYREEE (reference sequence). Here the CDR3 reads CASSLATSGSYNEQFF. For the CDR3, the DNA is TGTGCCAGCAGCTTGGCCACATCCGGGAGCTACAATGAGCAGTTCTTC.

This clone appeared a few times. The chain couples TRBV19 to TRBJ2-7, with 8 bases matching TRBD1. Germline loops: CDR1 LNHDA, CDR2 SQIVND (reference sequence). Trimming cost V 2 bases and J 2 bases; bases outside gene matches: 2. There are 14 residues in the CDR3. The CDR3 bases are TGTGCCAGTAGTATAACAGGGGGGACCTACGAGCAGTACTTC. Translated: CASSITGGTYEQYF.

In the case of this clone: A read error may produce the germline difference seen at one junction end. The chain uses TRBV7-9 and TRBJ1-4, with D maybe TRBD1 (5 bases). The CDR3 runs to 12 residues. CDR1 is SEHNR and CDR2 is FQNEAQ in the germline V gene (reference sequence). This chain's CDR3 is CSSEGANEKLFF. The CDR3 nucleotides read TGTTCCAGCGAAGGGGCTAATGAAAAACTGTTTTTT.

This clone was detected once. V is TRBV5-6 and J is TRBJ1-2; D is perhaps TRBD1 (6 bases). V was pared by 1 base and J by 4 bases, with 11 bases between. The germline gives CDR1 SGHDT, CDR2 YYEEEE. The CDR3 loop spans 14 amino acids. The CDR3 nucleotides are TGTGCCAGCAGCTTGAGTCGACAGGTCTATGGCTACACCTTC. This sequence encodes CASSLSRQVYGYTF. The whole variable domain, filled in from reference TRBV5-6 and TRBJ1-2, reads DAGVTQSPTHLIKTRGQQVTLRCSPKSGHDTVSWYQQALGQGPQFIFQYYEEEERQRGNFPDRFSGHQFPNYSSELNVNALLLGDSALYLCASSLSRQVYGYTFGSGTRLTVV.

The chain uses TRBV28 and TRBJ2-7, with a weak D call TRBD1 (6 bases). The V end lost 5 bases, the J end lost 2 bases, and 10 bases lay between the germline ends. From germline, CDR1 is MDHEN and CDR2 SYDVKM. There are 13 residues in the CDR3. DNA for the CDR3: TGTGCCAGCAGTCCAAGACAGGCCTACGAGCAGTACTTC. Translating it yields CASSPRQAYEQYF.

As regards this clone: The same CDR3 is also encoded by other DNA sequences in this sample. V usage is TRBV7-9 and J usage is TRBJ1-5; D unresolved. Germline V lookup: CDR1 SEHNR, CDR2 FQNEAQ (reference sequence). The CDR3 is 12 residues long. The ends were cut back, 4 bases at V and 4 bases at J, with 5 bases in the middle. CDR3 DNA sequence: TGTGCCAGCAGCTCTACTAATCAGCCCCAGCATTTT. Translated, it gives CASSSTNQPQHF.

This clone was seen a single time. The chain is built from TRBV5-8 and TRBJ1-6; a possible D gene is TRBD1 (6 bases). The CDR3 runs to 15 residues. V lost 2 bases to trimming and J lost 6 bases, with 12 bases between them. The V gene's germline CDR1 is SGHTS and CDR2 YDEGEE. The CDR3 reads CASSLQGKGNSPLHF. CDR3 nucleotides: TGTGCCAGCAGCTTACAGGGAAAGGGTAATTCACCCCTCCACTTT.

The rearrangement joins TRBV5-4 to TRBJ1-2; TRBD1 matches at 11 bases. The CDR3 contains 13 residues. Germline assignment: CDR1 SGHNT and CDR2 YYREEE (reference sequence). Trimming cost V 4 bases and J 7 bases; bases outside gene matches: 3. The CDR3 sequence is CASSTGTGGGYTF. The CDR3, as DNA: TGTGCCAGCAGCACCGGGACAGGGGGTGGCTACACCTTC.

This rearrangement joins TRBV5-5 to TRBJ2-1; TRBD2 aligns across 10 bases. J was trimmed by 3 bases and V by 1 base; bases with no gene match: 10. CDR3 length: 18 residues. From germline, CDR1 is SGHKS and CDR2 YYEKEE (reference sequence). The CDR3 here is CASSLWLAGVSVYNEQFF. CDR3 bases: TGTGCCAGCAGCTTGTGGCTAGCGGGAGTGTCCGTCTACAATGAGCAGTTCTTC. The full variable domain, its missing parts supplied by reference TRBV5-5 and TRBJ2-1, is DAGVTQSPTHLIKTRGQQVTLRCSPISGHKSVSWYQQVLGQGPQFIFQYYEKEERGRGNFPDRFSARQFPNYSSELNVNALLLGDSALYLCASSLWLAGVSVYNEQFFGPGTRLTVL.

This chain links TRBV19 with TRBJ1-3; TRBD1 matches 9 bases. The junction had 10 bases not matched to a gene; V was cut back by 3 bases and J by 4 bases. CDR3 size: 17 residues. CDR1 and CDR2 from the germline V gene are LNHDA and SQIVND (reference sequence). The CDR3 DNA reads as TGTGCCAGTAGTATTAACCGGGACAGGGTATTCGGAAACACCATATATTTT. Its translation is CASSINRDRVFGNTIYF. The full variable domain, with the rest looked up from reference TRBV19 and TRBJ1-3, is DGGITQSPKYLFRKEGQNVTLSCEQNLNHDAMYWYRQDPGQGLRLIYYSQIVNDFQKGDIAEGYSVSREKKESFPLTVTSAQKNPTAFYLCASSINRDRVFGNTIYFGEGSWLTVV.

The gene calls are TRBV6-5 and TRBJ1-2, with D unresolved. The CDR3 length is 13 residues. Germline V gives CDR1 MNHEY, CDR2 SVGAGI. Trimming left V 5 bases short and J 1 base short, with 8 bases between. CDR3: CASSRKINYGYTF. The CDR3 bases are TGTGCCAGCAGTCGTAAAATTAACTATGGCTACACCTTC.

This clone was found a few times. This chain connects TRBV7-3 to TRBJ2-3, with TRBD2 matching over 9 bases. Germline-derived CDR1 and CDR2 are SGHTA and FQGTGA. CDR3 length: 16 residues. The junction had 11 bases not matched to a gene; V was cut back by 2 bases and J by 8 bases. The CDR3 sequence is CASSLGPVSGSGTQYF. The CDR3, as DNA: TGTGCCAGCAGCTTAGGCCCTGTTAGCGGGAGCGGTACGCAGTATTTT.